This TCR beta chain stems from a study of blood T cell repertoires in COVID-19. This clone showed up just once. Clones were read by immunoSEQ multiplex PCR, and TCRdb kept only the in-frame ones, dropping some. Among fewer than 70,000 clones listed, 88% were seen once. Germline V gene sequence: CDR1 LGHNA, CDR2 YNFKEQ. Unmatched junction bases numbered 10, after V lost 8 bases and J lost 0 bases. This CDR3 comprises 15 residues. What was sequenced was peripheral blood. This TCR came from a human donor in a cohort sampled during active COVID-19. The rearrangement joins TRBV4-2 to TRBJ2-7; 7 positions match TRBD2. The chain's CDR3 is CASRGSGSDSYEQYF. In nucleotides, the CDR3 is TGTGCCAGCCGGGGTAGCGGGTCGGACTCCTACGAGCAGTACTTC.